What follows is one T cell receptor beta chain and its context. Its target antigen remains unknown. One base away there is no much larger clone; base qualities are not given. Inclusive of the bounding cysteine and phenylalanine, the CDR3 is 14 residues long. Kept here is only the CDR3 DNA, which spans 42 bases and is read in frame from base 1. V is pruned by 10 bases and J by 9 bases, leaving 13 bases of the junction without a gene match. CDR1 and CDR2 are drawn from the germline V gene: SNHLY, FYNNEI. Library preparation was by the immunoSEQ multiplex PCR assay. TCRdb stores this immuneACCESS table with in-frame sequences only. Part of the clones is absent; in the studies checked, under half of the shortfall reflects unresolved V genes, and no reason is known for the rest. The sample table lists tens of thousands of clones, approximately 87% of them with a count of one. 3.5% to 5% of the sample is taken by the ten largest.

This specimen belongs to a study of technical replicates of blood from several donors (dated by TCRdb to 2017 to 2019). Sequencing was performed on PBMCs. The chain couples TRBV2 to TRBJ2-1, with 9 bases aligning to TRBD2. This TCR derives from a human donor in good health. Some clones in this sample may be carry-over from other donors' samples. CDR3 region: CATEGMRGGPEQFF. At the DNA level, the sequence is TGTGCCACCGAGGGGATGCGGGGGGGCCCTGAGCAGTTCTTC.